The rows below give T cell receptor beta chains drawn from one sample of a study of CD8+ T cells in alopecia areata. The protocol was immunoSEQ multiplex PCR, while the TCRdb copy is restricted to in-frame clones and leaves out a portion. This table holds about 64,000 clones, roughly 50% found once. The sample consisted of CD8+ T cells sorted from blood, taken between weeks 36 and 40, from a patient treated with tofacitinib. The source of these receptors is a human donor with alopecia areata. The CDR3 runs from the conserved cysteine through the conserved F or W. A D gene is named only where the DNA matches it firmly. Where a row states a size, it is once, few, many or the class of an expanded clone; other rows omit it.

CDR3nt: TGCGCCAGCAGCCAAGGGACCACAGGAGGCAGGAGCTACACCTTC
CDR3aa: CASSQGTTGGRSYTF
d_gene: -
v_gene: TRBV4-1
abundance: -
j_gene: TRBJ1-2

CDR3nt: TGTGCCTGGAGTTGGGGCAGGGATGGCTACACCTTC
CDR3aa: CAWSWGRDGYTF
d_gene: -
v_gene: TRBV30
abundance: few
j_gene: TRBJ1-2

CDR3nt: TGCAGCGTTTATCCGGGACTAGCGGGAGAGAGGGTGTACAATGAGCAGTTCTTC
CDR3aa: CSVYPGLAGERVYNEQFF
d_gene: TRBD2
v_gene: TRBV29-1
abundance: -
j_gene: TRBJ2-1

CDR3nt: TGTGCCAGCAGCTTAAAAAGTTACAATGAGCAGTTCTTC
CDR3aa: CASSLKSYNEQFF
d_gene: -
v_gene: TRBV7-9
abundance: few
j_gene: TRBJ2-1

CDR3nt: TGTGCCACCAGACAGGGAGGGGACACTGAAGCTTTCTTT
CDR3aa: CATRQGGDTEAFF
d_gene: TRBD1
v_gene: TRBV19
abundance: -
j_gene: TRBJ1-1

CDR3nt: TGTGCCAGCAGCTTAGAACAGGGACTCTACGAGCAGTACTTC
CDR3aa: CASSLEQGLYEQYF
d_gene: -
v_gene: TRBV11-1
abundance: -
j_gene: TRBJ2-7

CDR3nt: TGCAGCGTTGAGGTTACGAGACGCACAGATACGCAGTATTTT
CDR3aa: CSVEVTRRTDTQYF
d_gene: -
v_gene: TRBV29-1
abundance: few
j_gene: TRBJ2-3

CDR3nt: TGTGCCAGCAGAACGTCGGGCATTCAGTACTTC
CDR3aa: CASRTSGIQYF
d_gene: -
v_gene: TRBV7-2
abundance: once
j_gene: TRBJ2-4

CDR3nt: TGTGCCAGCAGTTTTCCGAACCCGGCGGGTGAGCAGTTCTTC
CDR3aa: CASSFPNPAGEQFF
d_gene: -
v_gene: TRBV27
abundance: -
j_gene: TRBJ2-1

CDR3nt: TGTGCCAGCAGTTACGCCAGCACAGATACGCAGTATTTT
CDR3aa: CASSYASTDTQYF
d_gene: -
v_gene: TRBV6-5
abundance: -
j_gene: TRBJ2-3

CDR3nt: TGTGCCACCAGCAGAGATCGAGAAAAGCGGAGCTCCTACGAGCAGTACTTC
CDR3aa: CATSRDREKRSSYEQYF
d_gene: -
v_gene: TRBV15
abundance: -
j_gene: TRBJ2-7

CDR3nt: TGTGCCAGCAACTCTGGGGCCAACGTCCTGACTTTC
CDR3aa: CASNSGANVLTF
d_gene: -
v_gene: TRBV28
abundance: few
j_gene: TRBJ2-6

CDR3nt: TGCAGCGGTTTAGGGACAGGGGCTAGTAATGAGCAGTTCTTC
CDR3aa: CSGLGTGASNEQFF
d_gene: TRBD1
v_gene: TRBV29-1
abundance: few
j_gene: TRBJ2-1

CDR3nt: TGCAGCGTTGAAGTGCGGCTCTCTGGGGCCAACGTCCTGACTTTC
CDR3aa: CSVEVRLSGANVLTF
d_gene: -
v_gene: TRBV29-1
abundance: -
j_gene: TRBJ2-6

CDR3nt: TGCAGCGGAATCAGCGCCGGCTCCTACAATGAGCAGTTCTTC
CDR3aa: CSGISAGSYNEQFF
d_gene: -
v_gene: TRBV29-1
abundance: few
j_gene: TRBJ2-1

CDR3nt: TGTGCCTGGAGTACCGGACAGCGGACTGAAGCTTTCTTT
CDR3aa: CAWSTGQRTEAFF
d_gene: -
v_gene: TRBV30
abundance: -
j_gene: TRBJ1-1

CDR3nt: TGCGCCAGCAGCTTGATGGCAGAGACCCAGTACTTC
CDR3aa: CASSLMAETQYF
d_gene: -
v_gene: TRBV5-1
abundance: -
j_gene: TRBJ2-5

CDR3nt: TGTGCCAGCAAAAGAAACCCGGGACTAGCGGACCGAAATGAGCAGTTCTTC
CDR3aa: CASKRNPGLADRNEQFF
d_gene: TRBD2
v_gene: TRBV2
abundance: -
j_gene: TRBJ2-1

CDR3nt: TGTGCCTGGAGTGTTACAGGGGGAGAAACTGAAGCTTTCTTT
CDR3aa: CAWSVTGGETEAFF
d_gene: TRBD1
v_gene: TRBV30
abundance: -
j_gene: TRBJ1-1

CDR3nt: TGTGCCAGCAGCCCCGGGGGCGGGAGCCTCGCAGATACGCAGTATTTT
CDR3aa: CASSPGGGSLADTQYF
d_gene: -
v_gene: TRBV9
abundance: -
j_gene: TRBJ2-3

CDR3nt: TGTGCCTGGGAGACAGGGGGCCGGTACGAGCAGTACTTC
CDR3aa: CAWETGGRYEQYF
d_gene: TRBD1
v_gene: TRBV30
abundance: -
j_gene: TRBJ2-7

CDR3nt: TGTGCCAGCAGTTTATGGATGGGGGCGACCACAGATACGCAGTATTTT
CDR3aa: CASSLWMGATTDTQYF
d_gene: -
v_gene: TRBV28
abundance: few
j_gene: TRBJ2-3

CDR3nt: TGCAGCGCCCGCGGCGGGGCCACCTACGAGCAGTACTTC
CDR3aa: CSARGGATYEQYF
d_gene: -
v_gene: TRBV29-1
abundance: -
j_gene: TRBJ2-7

CDR3nt: TGTGCCAGCTCACCGGACCCAGGGGGCGCTAACTATGGCTACACCTTC
CDR3aa: CASSPDPGGANYGYTF
d_gene: TRBD1
v_gene: TRBV18
abundance: -
j_gene: TRBJ1-2

CDR3nt: TGTGCCAGCAGCAACCCGGGACTAGCGGGTGGGGATACGCAGTATTTT
CDR3aa: CASSNPGLAGGDTQYF
d_gene: -
v_gene: TRBV21-1
abundance: few
j_gene: TRBJ2-3